The T cell receptor (beta chain) under discussion was sequenced for a study of blood T cell repertoires in COVID-19. Sequencing was performed with immunoSEQ multiplex PCR; in TCRdb, only in-frame clones are kept and a portion is missing. The sample records approximately 450,000 clones, roughly 87% being singletons. Residents of approximately 25 US areas, aged about 18 to 95 years, made up the participants. V lost 2 bases and J 8 bases, leaving 13 bases between the germline ends. In germline, CDR1 is SGHNT, CDR2 YYREEE (reference sequence). There are 14 residues in the CDR3. This clonotype was sampled from a woman aged 18-35 years with acute COVID-19. Material: PBMCs or T cells enriched from blood (not recorded which). The chain combines TRBV5-4 with TRBJ1-4; a weak D match, TRBD1 (5 bases). The CDR3 coding sequence is TGTGCCAGCAGCTTCTCAGGGTTGGGCGAAAAACTGTTTTTT. Its translation is CASSFSGLGEKLFF.